This TCR beta chain was recorded in a study of cytomegalovirus exposure and HLA in healthy donors. Study in general: Earlier findings included roughly 100 million unique TCR beta sequences obtained from 170 million or so T cells. Study observations and caveats: Most TCR sequences showed up rarely, but some public TCRs showed up in many donors. Cytomegalovirus-associated TCR beta chains were listed, numbering approximately 150. A previous analysis found most TCR beta V segments productive roughly 90% or roughly 30% of the time.

Remarks on this clone: Its antigen is still unknown.

This CDR3 region has 16 residues. Germline CDR1 is SEHNR and CDR2 is FQNEAQ (reference sequence). Trimming took 5 bases from V and 1 from J, leaving 15 bases between them. PCR involved 60 Vbeta and 13 Jbeta primers. Generated by immunoSEQ multiplex PCR, the TCRdb table keeps only in-frame clones and is missing some. The sample shows roughly 160,000 clones, approximately 70% of them seen only once. This clonotype was sampled from a woman between 18 and 29 years old in good health and CMV-seropositive. This chain uses TRBV7-9 with TRBJ1-3; TRBD1 is a possible D gene (6 bases). Sample: PBMCs. The CDR3 loop is CASSPNPRGSGNTIYF. CDR3 nucleotides: TGTGCCAGCAGCCCTAACCCGAGGGGGTCTGGAAACACCATATATTTT.